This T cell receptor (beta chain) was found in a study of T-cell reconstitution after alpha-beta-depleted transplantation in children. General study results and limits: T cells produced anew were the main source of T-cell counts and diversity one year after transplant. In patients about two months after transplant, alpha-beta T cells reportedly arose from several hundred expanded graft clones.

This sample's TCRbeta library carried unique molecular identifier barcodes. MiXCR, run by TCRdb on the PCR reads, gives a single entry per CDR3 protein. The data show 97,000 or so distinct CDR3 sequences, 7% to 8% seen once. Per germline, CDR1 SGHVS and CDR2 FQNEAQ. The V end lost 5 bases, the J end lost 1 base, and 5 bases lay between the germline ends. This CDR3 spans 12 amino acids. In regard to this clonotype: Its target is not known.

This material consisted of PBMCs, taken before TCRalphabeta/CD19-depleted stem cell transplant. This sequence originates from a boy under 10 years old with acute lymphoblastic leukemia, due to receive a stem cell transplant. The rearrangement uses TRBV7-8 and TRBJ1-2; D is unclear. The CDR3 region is CASSTVNYGYTF. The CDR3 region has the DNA TGTGCCAGCAGCACGGTTAACTATGGCTACACCTTC.